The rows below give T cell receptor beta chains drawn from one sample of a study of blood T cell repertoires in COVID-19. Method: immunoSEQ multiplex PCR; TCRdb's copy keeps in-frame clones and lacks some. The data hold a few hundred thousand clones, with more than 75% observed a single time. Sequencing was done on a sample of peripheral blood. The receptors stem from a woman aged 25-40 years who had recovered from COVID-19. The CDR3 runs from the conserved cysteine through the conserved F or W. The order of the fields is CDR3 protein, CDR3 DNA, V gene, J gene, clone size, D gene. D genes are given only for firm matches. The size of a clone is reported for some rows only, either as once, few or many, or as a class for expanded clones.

CDR3 protein: CASSLDPGGNEKLFF
CDR3 DNA: TGTGCCAGCAGCTTAGACCCAGGTGGTAATGAAAAACTGTTTTTT
V gene: TRBV7-9
J gene: TRBJ1-4
clone size: NA
D gene: NA

CDR3 protein: CASTLRYSSYNSPLHF
CDR3 DNA: TGTGCCAGCACCCTACGGTACAGCTCCTATAATTCACCCCTCCACTTT
V gene: TRBV27
J gene: TRBJ1-6
clone size: once
D gene: NA

CDR3 protein: CASSQWSGAGNTIYF
CDR3 DNA: TGCGCCAGCAGCCAATGGTCAGGGGCCGGAAACACCATATATTTT
V gene: TRBV4-1
J gene: TRBJ1-3
clone size: few
D gene: NA

CDR3 protein: CASSRRENQDTQYF
CDR3 DNA: TGTGCCAGCAGTCGTAGGGAGAATCAAGATACGCAGTATTTT
V gene: TRBV6-5
J gene: TRBJ2-3
clone size: NA
D gene: NA

CDR3 protein: CASSRNREYSTDTQYF
CDR3 DNA: TGTGCCAGCAGCCGAAACCGAGAGTATAGCACAGATACGCAGTATTTT
V gene: TRBV5-4
J gene: TRBJ2-3
clone size: NA
D gene: NA

CDR3 protein: CATSDMTDSYNEQFF
CDR3 DNA: TGTGCCACCAGTGATATGACAGATTCCTACAATGAGCAGTTCTTC
V gene: TRBV24-1
J gene: TRBJ2-1
clone size: NA
D gene: NA

CDR3 protein: CASSSSEKGAAGYGYTF
CDR3 DNA: TGTGCCAGTAGTTCCTCGGAGAAGGGGGCCGCGGGCTATGGCTACACCTTC
V gene: TRBV19
J gene: TRBJ1-2
clone size: NA
D gene: TRBD1

CDR3 protein: CASSGDRARMNTEAFF
CDR3 DNA: TGTGCCAGCAGTGGGGACAGGGCAAGGATGAATACTGAAGCTTTCTTT
V gene: TRBV5-6
J gene: TRBJ1-1
clone size: NA
D gene: TRBD1

CDR3 protein: CASSWRTGGTNEKLFF
CDR3 DNA: TGTGCCAGCAGCTGGAGGACAGGAGGAACTAATGAAAAACTGTTTTTT
V gene: TRBV7-8
J gene: TRBJ1-4
clone size: NA
D gene: TRBD1

CDR3 protein: CASSLDQAGGKQYF
CDR3 DNA: TGTGCCAGCAGCTTAGATCAGGCAGGCGGGAAGCAGTACTTC
V gene: TRBV11-2
J gene: TRBJ2-7
clone size: few
D gene: NA

CDR3 protein: CASSTGVDPYGYTF
CDR3 DNA: TGTGCCAGCAGTACAGGAGTAGACCCCTATGGCTACACCTTC
V gene: TRBV6-6
J gene: TRBJ1-2
clone size: NA
D gene: NA

CDR3 protein: CAWSKQGAHYGYTF
CDR3 DNA: TGTGCCTGGAGTAAACAGGGGGCTCATTATGGCTACACCTTC
V gene: TRBV30
J gene: TRBJ1-2
clone size: NA
D gene: TRBD1

CDR3 protein: CATENPGLAGGPGTDTQYF
CDR3 DNA: TGTGCCACAGAGAACCCGGGACTAGCGGGAGGGCCCGGCACAGATACGCAGTATTTT
V gene: TRBV10-3
J gene: TRBJ2-3
clone size: once
D gene: TRBD2

CDR3 protein: CASSLQGQGLADTQYF
CDR3 DNA: TGCGCCAGCAGCTTGCAGGGACAGGGGCTGGCAGATACGCAGTATTTT
V gene: TRBV5-1
J gene: TRBJ2-3
clone size: NA
D gene: TRBD1

CDR3 protein: CASSLIRVPEAFF
CDR3 DNA: TGTGCCAGCAGCTTGATTCGGGTACCTGAAGCTTTCTTT
V gene: TRBV5-6
J gene: TRBJ1-1
clone size: once
D gene: NA

CDR3 protein: CASSDPRDEKLFF
CDR3 DNA: TGTGCCAGCAGCGATCCGAGGGATGAAAAACTGTTTTTT
V gene: TRBV7-9
J gene: TRBJ1-4
clone size: NA
D gene: NA

CDR3 protein: CAWSVGIGRTDTQYF
CDR3 DNA: TGTGCCTGGAGTGTCGGGATCGGTCGAACAGATACGCAGTATTTT
V gene: TRBV30
J gene: TRBJ2-3
clone size: NA
D gene: NA

CDR3 protein: CASGTGKWNEQFF
CDR3 DNA: TGTGCCAGCGGGACAGGAAAGTGGAATGAGCAGTTCTTC
V gene: TRBV6-5
J gene: TRBJ2-1
clone size: NA
D gene: TRBD1

CDR3 protein: CASRRQVQETQYF
CDR3 DNA: TGTGCCAGCAGAAGACAGGTCCAAGAGACCCAGTACTTC
V gene: TRBV25-1
J gene: TRBJ2-5
clone size: NA
D gene: NA

CDR3 protein: CASSVQGSNNGELFF
CDR3 DNA: TGTGCCAGCAGCGTACAGGGTTCCAACAACGGGGAGCTGTTTTTT
V gene: TRBV9
J gene: TRBJ2-2
clone size: once
D gene: NA

CDR3 protein: CATSVSGTSGSETQYF
CDR3 DNA: TGTGCCACCAGCGTATCCGGGACTAGCGGGTCAGAGACCCAGTACTTC
V gene: TRBV15
J gene: TRBJ2-5
clone size: NA
D gene: TRBD2

CDR3 protein: CATSRDRLAGIHEQFF
CDR3 DNA: TGTGCCACCAGCAGAGACCGACTAGCGGGGATTCATGAGCAGTTCTTC
V gene: TRBV15
J gene: TRBJ2-1
clone size: NA
D gene: TRBD2

CDR3 protein: CASSEALPQGVNYGYTF
CDR3 DNA: TGTGCCAGCAGTGAAGCGCTTCCACAGGGGGTGAACTATGGCTACACCTTC
V gene: TRBV2
J gene: TRBJ1-2
clone size: NA
D gene: TRBD1

CDR3 protein: CASSLWTSGSPGGETQYF
CDR3 DNA: TGTGCCAGCAGTCTGTGGACTAGCGGGAGCCCCGGGGGAGAGACCCAGTACTTC
V gene: TRBV28
J gene: TRBJ2-5
clone size: NA
D gene: TRBD2

CDR3 protein: CASSRQGNTEAFF
CDR3 DNA: TGTGCCAGCAGCCGCCAGGGGAACACTGAAGCTTTCTTT
V gene: TRBV5-8
J gene: TRBJ1-1
clone size: NA
D gene: NA

CDR3 protein: CASSARRGANGETQYF
CDR3 DNA: TGTGCCAGCAGCGCCCGGCGGGGGGCGAATGGAGAGACCCAGTACTTC
V gene: TRBV9
J gene: TRBJ2-5
clone size: NA
D gene: TRBD2

CDR3 protein: CASSSPFLSGTPQETQYF
CDR3 DNA: TGCGCCAGCAGTTCTCCCTTTTTATCCGGGACTCCCCAAGAGACCCAGTACTTC
V gene: TRBV10-2
J gene: TRBJ2-5
clone size: few
D gene: NA

CDR3 protein: CASSESRPGANVLTF
CDR3 DNA: TGCGCCAGCAGTGAGTCCAGGCCTGGGGCCAACGTCCTGACTTTC
V gene: TRBV10-2
J gene: TRBJ2-6
clone size: NA
D gene: NA

CDR3 protein: CASSLVTGGRANYGYTF
CDR3 DNA: TGTGCCAGCAGCTTAGTTACAGGGGGCCGAGCTAACTATGGCTACACCTTC
V gene: TRBV7-2
J gene: TRBJ1-2
clone size: NA
D gene: TRBD1

CDR3 protein: CASSEEGEQFF
CDR3 DNA: TGTGCCAGCAGTGAGGAGGGTGAGCAGTTCTTC
V gene: TRBV2
J gene: TRBJ2-1
clone size: few
D gene: NA

CDR3 protein: CASSLRNTEAFF
CDR3 DNA: TGTGCCAGCAGTTTGAGGAACACTGAAGCTTTCTTT
V gene: TRBV12-3/TRBV12-4
J gene: TRBJ1-1
clone size: NA
D gene: NA

CDR3 protein: CASSTTSGSYNEQFF
CDR3 DNA: TGTGCCAGTAGTACGACTAGCGGGAGCTACAATGAGCAGTTCTTC
V gene: TRBV19
J gene: TRBJ2-1
clone size: NA
D gene: TRBD2

CDR3 protein: CASTETPGGANTGELFF
CDR3 DNA: TGTGCCAGCACCGAAACCCCGGGGGGCGCGAACACCGGGGAGCTGTTTTTT
V gene: TRBV2
J gene: TRBJ2-2
clone size: NA
D gene: NA

CDR3 protein: CAWRPGVTGPTGELFF
CDR3 DNA: TGTGCCTGGAGGCCCGGGGTAACCGGCCCCACCGGGGAGCTGTTTTTT
V gene: TRBV30
J gene: TRBJ2-2
clone size: NA
D gene: NA

CDR3 protein: CASSLDSGILGEQYF
CDR3 DNA: TGTGCCAGCAGCTTGGATAGCGGGATCCTTGGCGAGCAGTACTTC
V gene: TRBV21-1
J gene: TRBJ2-7
clone size: NA
D gene: NA

CDR3 protein: CASSIVEGEDTQYF
CDR3 DNA: TGTGCCAGTAGTATAGTGGAAGGGGAAGATACGCAGTATTTT
V gene: TRBV19
J gene: TRBJ2-3
clone size: NA
D gene: NA

CDR3 protein: CASSDGGSSYNEQFF
CDR3 DNA: TGTGCCAGTAGTGACGGAGGGAGCTCCTACAATGAGCAGTTCTTC
V gene: TRBV19
J gene: TRBJ2-1
clone size: NA
D gene: NA

CDR3 protein: CASLAGGTGELFF
CDR3 DNA: TGCGCCAGCCTGGCGGGGGGCACCGGGGAGCTGTTTTTT
V gene: TRBV10-2
J gene: TRBJ2-2
clone size: NA
D gene: TRBD2

CDR3 protein: CASSHGAQYNTEAFF
CDR3 DNA: TGCGCCAGCAGCCATGGGGCACAGTACAACACTGAAGCTTTCTTT
V gene: TRBV4-1
J gene: TRBJ1-1
clone size: NA
D gene: NA

CDR3 protein: CASSEAGSSGNTIYF
CDR3 DNA: TGTGCCAGCAGTGAAGCAGGGAGCTCTGGAAACACCATATATTTT
V gene: TRBV6-1
J gene: TRBJ1-3
clone size: NA
D gene: NA

CDR3 protein: CASSLAGGGRDTQYF
CDR3 DNA: TGTGCCAGCAGCTTAGCGGGCGGGGGTCGGGATACGCAGTATTTT
V gene: TRBV7-2
J gene: TRBJ2-3
clone size: NA
D gene: TRBD2

CDR3 protein: CASSYSRAGSSYEQYF
CDR3 DNA: TGTGCCAGCAGTTACTCGAGGGCGGGGAGCTCCTACGAGCAGTACTTC
V gene: TRBV6-5
J gene: TRBJ2-7
clone size: NA
D gene: NA

CDR3 protein: CASSYSLAGVTDTQYF
CDR3 DNA: TGTGCCAGCAGCTATTCCCTAGCGGGAGTTACAGATACGCAGTATTTT
V gene: TRBV3-1/TRBV3-2
J gene: TRBJ2-3
clone size: once
D gene: TRBD2

CDR3 protein: CASSSGLANEQFF
CDR3 DNA: TGCGCCAGCAGCTCGGGACTAGCCAATGAGCAGTTCTTC
V gene: TRBV5-1
J gene: TRBJ2-1
clone size: NA
D gene: TRBD2

CDR3 protein: CAISDQTDSGANINEQFF
CDR3 DNA: TGTGCCATCAGTGATCAGACCGATAGCGGGGCTAACATCAATGAGCAGTTCTTC
V gene: TRBV10-3
J gene: TRBJ2-1
clone size: NA
D gene: TRBD2

CDR3 protein: CASSLLSGTGVHGYTF
CDR3 DNA: TGTGCCAGCAGCCTGCTCTCCGGGACAGGGGTTCACGGCTACACCTTC
V gene: TRBV5-6
J gene: TRBJ1-2
clone size: NA
D gene: TRBD1

CDR3 protein: CASSFSPGGGGEQYF
CDR3 DNA: TGTGCCAGCAGTTTCTCCCCGGGAGGGGGCGGCGAGCAGTACTTC
V gene: TRBV27
J gene: TRBJ2-7
clone size: NA
D gene: NA

CDR3 protein: CASSSTGERELFF
CDR3 DNA: TGTGCCAGCAGCTCGACAGGGGAACGGGAACTGTTTTTT
V gene: TRBV7-9
J gene: TRBJ1-4
clone size: NA
D gene: TRBD1

CDR3 protein: CASTQGGLNSPLHF
CDR3 DNA: TGTGCCAGCACCCAAGGGGGGCTTAATTCACCCCTCCACTTT
V gene: TRBV3-1/TRBV3-2
J gene: TRBJ1-6
clone size: few
D gene: NA

CDR3 protein: CASSFPQGARYEQYF
CDR3 DNA: TGTGCCAGCAGCTTCCCGCAGGGGGCTCGGTACGAGCAGTACTTC
V gene: TRBV7-2
J gene: TRBJ2-7
clone size: NA
D gene: TRBD1

CDR3 protein: CASSLLRPF
CDR3 DNA: TGTGCCAGCAGCTTGCTGCGGCCCTTC
V gene: TRBV5-8
J gene: TRBJ1-2
clone size: NA
D gene: NA

CDR3 protein: CASSPGQGAGQPQHF
CDR3 DNA: TGCGCCAGCAGCCCTGGACAGGGGGCAGGACAGCCCCAGCATTTT
V gene: TRBV4-1
J gene: TRBJ1-5
clone size: few
D gene: TRBD1

CDR3 protein: CASSPGIEETQYF
CDR3 DNA: TGTGCCAGCAGCCCCGGGATAGAGGAGACCCAGTACTTC
V gene: TRBV5-4
J gene: TRBJ2-5
clone size: NA
D gene: NA

CDR3 protein: CASSLAGTDTQYF
CDR3 DNA: TGTGCCAGCAGCTTAGCGGGAACAGATACGCAGTATTTT
V gene: TRBV11-2
J gene: TRBJ2-3
clone size: NA
D gene: NA

CDR3 protein: CASSPRGLARRDEQFF
CDR3 DNA: TGTGCCAGCAGCCCCCGAGGACTAGCGCGAAGGGATGAGCAGTTCTTC
V gene: TRBV11-3
J gene: TRBJ2-1
clone size: NA
D gene: TRBD2